These 25 T cell receptor beta chains came from one sample sequenced in a study of beta chain features in type 1 diabetes (dated by TCRdb to 2016 to 2019). The method behind the library was the immunoSEQ multiplex PCR assay. All of the isolated RNA was reverse transcribed with the High Capacity cDNA Reverse Transcription Kit, so expressed TCRB transcripts were sequenced. The table was pulled from immuneACCESS by TCRdb, which kept in-frame rearrangements only. Such tables lose some clones; where checked, under half of the loss comes from unresolved V genes, and the rest has no known cause. This sample gives some 150,000 clones in total; roughly 7.2% of them show up just once. Around 1.3% of the sample rests with the top ten. Sequenced sample: central memory CD4+ T cells from blood. These receptors were collected from a woman aged 25 to 39 in good health.

This clone has only a few counts. The chain is built from TRBV6-4 and TRBJ2-6; D perhaps matches TRBD1 (7 bases). The germline gives CDR1 MRHNA, CDR2 SNTAGT. V was cut by 8 bases and J by 4 bases, with 15 bases left in between. The CDR3 consists of 15 residues. CDR3 loop: CASSGGGAGANVLTF. For the CDR3, the DNA is TGTGCCAGCTCAGGAGGGGGCGCCGGGGCCAACGTCCTGACTTTC.

This clone has a handful of counts. This chain links TRBV18 with TRBJ1-1, with TRBD1 matching over 10 bases. Germline CDR1 KGHSH, CDR2 LQKENI. The CDR3 totals 15 residues. V was pared by 3 bases and J by 3 bases, with 4 bases of the junction left unmatched. In DNA form, the CDR3 reads TGTGCCAGCTCACCTCTCGGGACAGGGGACACTGAAGCTTTCTTT. It specifies CASSPLGTGDTEAFF. Variable domain in full (rest from reference TRBV18 and TRBJ1-1): NAGVMQNPRHLVRRRGQEARLRCSPMKGHSHVYWYRQLPEEGLKFMVYLQKENIIDESGMPKERFSAEFPKEGPSILRIQQVVRGDSAAYFCASSPLGTGDTEAFFGQGTRLTVV.

This clone has a handful of counts. The chain joins TRBV28 to TRBJ2-5; D might be TRBD2 (5 bases). V shed 6 bases and J shed 2 bases, with 7 bases lying between them. Looked up from germline, CDR1 is MDHEN and CDR2 is SYDVKM. CDR3 length: 12 residues. CDR3 in DNA: TGTGCCAGCAGGGACTTACAAGAGACCCAGTACTTC. Protein: CASRDLQETQYF.

There are a few counts of this clone. This sequence joins TRBV5-6 and TRBJ2-7; the D gene is possibly TRBD2 (7 bases). The CDR3 is 15 amino acids. The germline CDR1 and CDR2 sequences are SGHDT and YYEEEE. Trimming left V 4 bases short and J 3 bases short, with 17 bases between. CDR3 amino acids: CASSRGLAAVYEQYF. The CDR3 DNA sequence: TGTGCCAGCAGCCGGGGGCTAGCGGCCGTCTACGAGCAGTACTTC. Full variable domain (rest looked up from reference TRBV5-6 and TRBJ2-7): DAGVTQSPTHLIKTRGQQVTLRCSPKSGHDTVSWYQQALGQGPQFIFQYYEEEERQRGNFPDRFSGHQFPNYSSELNVNALLLGDSALYLCASSRGLAAVYEQYFGPGTRLTVT.

The V and J genes are TRBV7-8 and TRBJ1-1; TRBD1 agrees at 7 bases. Germline-derived CDR1 and CDR2 are SGHVS and FQNEAQ. J lost 5 bases, V lost 3 bases, and 6 bases had no gene match. This CDR3 region has 14 residues. The CDR3 spells CASSLTRGETEAFF. Here the CDR3 DNA reads TGTGCCAGCAGCTTGACCAGGGGGGAGACTGAAGCTTTCTTT.

This clone was counted a few times. The chain carries TRBV27 and TRBJ2-7, with TRBD2 matching 11 bases. This CDR3 region has 15 residues. CDR1 and CDR2 from the germline V gene are MNHEY and SMNVEV (reference sequence). With 5 bases clipped from V and 5 bases from J, the junction kept 8 bases outside the gene matches. CDR3 DNA sequence: TGTGCCAGCAGTCTCCGGACTAGCGGGTTCCACGAGCAGTACTTC. It codes for CASSLRTSGFHEQYF.

This clone was seen more than once but under ten times. The CDR3 region is CASSPKGLAGVGLNEQFF. The CDR3 bases are TGTGCCAGCAGTCCAAAAGGACTAGCGGGAGTGGGGCTCAATGAGCAGTTCTTC. This rearrangement joins TRBV2 to TRBJ2-1; 13 bases line up with TRBD2. Germline V gene lookup returns CDR1 SNHLY and CDR2 FYNNEI. CDR3 size: 18 residues. V dropped 5 bases and J dropped 6; count of bases not matched to a gene: 13.

This clone was picked up a small number of times. The chain couples TRBV9 to TRBJ2-5; 8 positions agree with TRBD1. The DNA end favors TRBJ2-7, so the J call may be wrong. The CDR3 runs 16 residues. Germline-derived CDR1 and CDR2 are SGDLS and YYNGEE. The CDR3 coding sequence is TGTGCCAGCAGCGGGGACGAAGGGACAGGCCGTTTCGAGCAGTACTTC. Translating gives CASSGDEGTGRFEQYF.

This chain uses TRBV6-1 with TRBJ2-6; 7 bases match TRBD1. The CDR3 has 17 residues. Unmatched junction bases numbered 8, after V lost 2 bases and J lost 4 bases. Germline V lookup: CDR1 MNHNS, CDR2 SASEGT. CDR3 loop: CASSEPYRGNGANVLTF. CDR3 coding DNA: TGTGCCAGCAGTGAACCTTACAGGGGCAACGGGGCCAACGTCCTGACTTTC.

The table lists this clone with a few counts. The chain couples TRBV7-9 to TRBJ1-4; D not certain. Trimming left V 4 bases short and J 0 bases short, with 18 bases between. The CDR3 is 18 residues long. The germline CDR1 and CDR2 sequences are SEHNR and FQNEAQ (reference sequence). This CDR3 is CASSSPQREPATNEKLFF. The CDR3 coding sequence is TGTGCCAGCAGCTCCCCACAGAGGGAGCCTGCAACTAATGAAAAACTGTTTTTT.

This chain links TRBV10-3 with TRBJ2-1, with 7 nucleotides matching TRBD2. With V trimmed by 0 bases and J by 8 bases, 13 bases remained unmatched. The CDR3 extends over 17 amino acids. Per the germline V gene, CDR1 is ENHRY and CDR2 is SYGVKD. CDR3 sequence (DNA): TGTGCCATCAGTGAGTCCCTGACTAGCAGAAAAGGATATGAGCAGTTCTTC. Protein product: CAISESLTSRKGYEQFF.

This chain joins TRBV30 and TRBJ1-4, with D perhaps TRBD1 (5 bases). The germline V gene has CDR1 GTSNPN and CDR2 SVGIG (reference sequence). The CDR3 totals 15 residues. V gave up 5 bases and J gave up 3 bases, with 16 bases separating them. The CDR3 region is CAWLPTQGANEKLFF. The CDR3 DNA follows: TGTGCCTGGCTACCTACGCAGGGCGCTAATGAAAAACTGTTTTTT. Variable domain in full (rest from reference TRBV30 and TRBJ1-4): SQTIHQWPATLVQPVGSPLSLECTVEGTSNPNLYWYRQAAGRGLQLLFYSVGIGQISSEVPQNLSASRPQDRQFILSSKKLLLSDSGFYLCAWLPTQGANEKLFFGSGTQLSVL.

The chain links TRBV11-2 to TRBJ2-5; TRBD1 matches 7 bases. The V segment lost 6 bases and the J segment 5 bases; nucleotides outside the gene matches: 6. The CDR3 runs 13 residues. Per germline, CDR1 SGHAT and CDR2 FQNNGV. CDR3 DNA sequence: TGTGCCAGCAGAGGACAGGCAGGCGAGACCCAGTACTTC. Amino acid sequence: CASRGQAGETQYF.

This clone occurred many times. J is TRBJ2-5 and V is TRBV7-2; perhaps TRBD2 as D (6 bases). CDR3 length: 14 amino acids. Trimming removed 2 bases from V and 5 bases from J, with 12 bases in between. Per the germline V gene, CDR1 is SGHTA and CDR2 is FQGNSA. CDR3 sequence (DNA): TGTGCCAGCAGCTTATACGGAGCGGGCGAGACCCAGTACTTC. Translating gives CASSLYGAGETQYF. Together with reference TRBV7-2 and TRBJ2-5, the CDR3 gives the full variable domain: GAGVSQSPSNKVTEKGKDVELRCDPISGHTALYWYRQSLGQGLEFLIYFQGNSAPDKSGLPSDRFSAERTGGSVSTLTIQRTQQEDSAVYLCASSLYGAGETQYFGPGTRLLVL.

This clone showed up just a few times. The genes are TRBV5-1 and TRBJ2-2, with D possibly matching TRBD2 (6 bases). Trimming left V 7 bases short and J 4 bases short, with 14 bases between. Germline values: CDR1 SGHRS, CDR2 YFSETQ. This CDR3 is 14 amino acids long. The CDR3 nucleotides are TGCGCCAGCGATCCGGGACTTAGCACCGGGGAGCTGTTTTTT. It yields the protein CASDPGLSTGELFF.

The chain has TRBV5-8 and TRBJ2-7; 12 bases agree with TRBD2. J was trimmed by 1 base and V by 5 bases; bases with no gene match: 10. Germline lookup yields CDR1 SGHTS and CDR2 YDEGEE. The CDR3 runs 17 residues. The CDR3 nucleotides are TGTGCCAGCAGGCCTAGCGGGAGGGCCTCTGGGTCCTACGAGCAGTACTTC. Its translation: CASRPSGRASGSYEQYF.

This clone has a handful of counts. The chain recombines TRBV7-3 with TRBJ2-1, with 10 nucleotides matching TRBD1. Germline trimming cut 6 bases from V and 8 bases from J; bases unmatched to any gene: 4. The CDR3 extends over 13 amino acids. Looked up from germline, CDR1 is SGHTA and CDR2 is FQGTGA. Written as DNA, the CDR3 is TGTGCCAGCAGGGCCGGGACAGGGGATGAGCAGTTCTTC. Encoded protein: CASRAGTGDEQFF.

The V and J genes are TRBV27 and TRBJ1-6; D perhaps matches TRBD1 (6 bases). The V and J ends lost 6 bases and 7 bases respectively, with 10 bases between them. CDR3 length equals 13 residues. Germline assignment: CDR1 MNHEY and CDR2 SMNVEV (reference sequence). CDR3 region: CASRRTGNSPLHF. The CDR3 DNA reads as TGTGCCAGCAGAAGAACAGGGAATTCACCCCTCCACTTT.

This clone was seen a handful of times. This chain connects TRBV28 to TRBJ2-7, with a weak D call TRBD1 (6 bases). The CDR3 has 14 amino acids. CDR1 and CDR2 from the germline V gene are MDHEN and SYDVKM. Trimming removed 6 bases from V and 6 bases from J, with 18 bases in between. The CDR3 is CASRSRVARGEQYF. In DNA form, the CDR3 reads TGTGCCAGCAGATCTAGGGTGGCCAGGGGCGAGCAGTACTTC.

This clone showed up just a few times. This chain uses TRBV18 with TRBJ1-1; D remains unclear. Trimming took 5 bases from V and 9 from J, leaving 13 bases between them. The CDR3 runs 12 residues. Germline V gene lookup returns CDR1 KGHSH and CDR2 LQKENI. CDR3 sequence: CASSTTDSQAFF. CDR3 nucleotide sequence: TGTGCCAGCTCAACCACGGACTCCCAAGCTTTCTTT.

This clone was observed a few times. V and J are TRBV5-6 and TRBJ1-3, with 7 bases that match TRBD1. The CDR3 totals 16 residues. The V segment lost 5 bases and the J segment 2 bases; nucleotides outside the gene matches: 10. Germline values: CDR1 SGHDT, CDR2 YYEEEE. In DNA, the CDR3 is TGTGCCAGCAGTCGTCCGGGACAGCAGACTGGAAACACCATATATTTT. As protein: CASSRPGQQTGNTIYF.

This sequence joins TRBV29-1 and TRBJ2-5, with 9 bases matching TRBD1. The ends lost 4 bases at V and 5 bases at J; junction bases unmatched: 8. The CDR3 consists of 14 residues. Germline-derived CDR1 and CDR2 are SQVTM and ANQGSEA. The CDR3: CSVGTGVNRETQYF. CDR3 nucleotides: TGCAGCGTTGGGACAGGGGTTAATCGGGAGACCCAGTACTTC.

The V and J genes are TRBV28 and TRBJ1-1; the D gene is possibly TRBD1 (6 bases). Germline V gene lookup returns CDR1 MDHEN and CDR2 SYDVKM. The V end lost 5 bases, the J end lost 9 bases, and 19 bases lay between the germline ends. The CDR3 runs 14 residues. In nucleotides, the CDR3 is TGTGCCAGCAGTCTCCCCCGAGGGGGGGGAAAAGCTTTCTTT. Its protein product is CASSLPRGGGKAFF.

This clone occurred many times. The chain joins TRBV4-3 to TRBJ2-2; possibly TRBD1 for D (5 bases). Trimming stripped 0 bases from V and 4 bases from J, with 12 bases between. The CDR3 runs 16 residues. CDR1 is LGHNA, CDR2 YSLEER, per germline. CDR3 nucleotide sequence: TGCGCCAGCAGCCAAGACAGGGCGTGGGGCACCGGGGAGCTGTTTTTT. Translating it yields CASSQDRAWGTGELFF.

This sequence joins TRBV7-3 and TRBJ2-6, with 9 positions matching TRBD1. CDR1 and CDR2 (germline): SGHTA, FQGTGA. Trimming removed 5 bases from V and 2 bases from J; junction bases left unmatched: 4. The CDR3 has 16 amino acids. The CDR3 region is CASSRTGDTGANVLTF. CDR3 nucleotide sequence: TGTGCCAGCAGCCGGACAGGGGACACTGGGGCCAACGTCCTGACTTTC.